This T cell receptor (beta chain) stems from a study of T-cell memory formation after mild COVID-19. The overall study: The TCR clusters were mostly specific to one donor. Study results and caveats: CD4+ contracting clones lay mainly in CM and EM, CD8+ ones in EMRA. The finding that pre-infection memory included some responding clones suggested that cross-reactive memory joined.

TCRdb fed the 5' RACE reads into MiXCR, producing one record per CDR3 protein. The sample carries under 200,000 distinct CDR3 sequences, 11% recorded once. This clonotype was counted between two and nine times. No antigen is known for it. There are 15 residues in the CDR3. Trimming stripped 3 bases from V and 2 bases from J, with 14 bases between. CDR1 and CDR2 (germline): LGHNA, YNFKEQ. The sequenced sample consisted of PBMCs or a T cell subset sorted from them (not recorded which). The rearrangement uses TRBV4-2 and TRBJ2-7; either TRBD1 or TRBD2 may fit D (5 bases each). The receptor's source is a man aged 18 to 35 who had mild COVID-19 (a few samples of this study predate the infection). Cell type and time point are not known. In nucleotides, the CDR3 is TGTGCCAGCAGCCAGTCTCTGGGACGCGCCTACGAGCAGTACTTC. Amino acids: CASSQSLGRAYEQYF.